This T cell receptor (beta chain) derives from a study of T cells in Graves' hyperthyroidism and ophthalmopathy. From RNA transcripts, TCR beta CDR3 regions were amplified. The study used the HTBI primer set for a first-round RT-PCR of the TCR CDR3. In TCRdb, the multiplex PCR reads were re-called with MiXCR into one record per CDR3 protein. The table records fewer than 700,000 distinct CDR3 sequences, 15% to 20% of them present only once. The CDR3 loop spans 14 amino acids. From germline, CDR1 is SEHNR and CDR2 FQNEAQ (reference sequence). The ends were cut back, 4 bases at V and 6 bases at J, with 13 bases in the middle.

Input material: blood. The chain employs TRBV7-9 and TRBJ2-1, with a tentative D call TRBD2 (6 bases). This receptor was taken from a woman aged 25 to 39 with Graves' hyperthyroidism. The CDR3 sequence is CASSYGGNPNEQFF. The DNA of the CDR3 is TGTGCCAGCAGCTACGGCGGGAATCCCAATGAGCAGTTCTTC.